Shown below are 25 T cell receptor beta chains from a single sample sequenced in a study of radiotherapy plus CTLA-4 blockade in lung cancer. Sequencing used immunoSEQ multiplex PCR; TCRdb keeps in-frame clones, though not all of them. Of around 100,000 clones in the sample, approximately 75% were seen once. The material sequenced was peripheral blood, taken from a patient treated with radiotherapy plus ipilimumab. The origin of the receptors is a human donor with non-small cell lung cancer who had a partial response to radiotherapy plus ipilimumab. Some clones in this sample may be carry-over from other donors' samples.

The rearrangement joins TRBV7-2 to TRBJ1-2; 7 bases map to TRBD1. The CDR3 is made up of 16 amino acids. The J segment lost 0 bases and the V segment lost 5 bases, leaving 9 bases of the junction unmatched. Germline-derived CDR1 and CDR2 are SGHTA and FQGNSA. The CDR3 DNA follows: TGTGCCAGCAGCATCGGAGGGACAGCCGCTAACTATGGCTACACCTTC. Protein sequence: CASSIGGTAANYGYTF.

The J gene is TRBJ2-5, the V gene TRBV7-3; TRBD2 matches at 13 bases. The ends lost 2 bases at V and 2 bases at J; junction bases unmatched: 8. CDR3 length: 18 residues. CDR1 is SGHTA, CDR2 FQGTGA, per germline. CDR3 loop: CASSLGGLAGRGQETQYF. For the CDR3, the DNA is TGTGCCAGCAGCTTAGGGGGACTAGCGGGGAGAGGTCAAGAGACCCAGTACTTC.

The J gene is TRBJ1-1, the V gene TRBV29-1; 7 nucleotides agree with TRBD1. CDR3 length: 12 residues. The V segment lost 2 bases and the J segment 11 bases; nucleotides outside the gene matches: 8. The germline CDR1 and CDR2 sequences are SQVTM and ANQGSEA. CDR3 region: CSVERDSGIAFF. In DNA form, the CDR3 reads TGCAGCGTTGAAAGGGACAGTGGAATCGCTTTCTTT.

This chain joins TRBV13 and TRBJ1-2, with D perhaps TRBD1 (6 bases). The germline gives CDR1 PRHDT, CDR2 FYEKMQ (reference sequence). This CDR3 region has 15 residues. The ends were cut back, 2 bases at V and 1 base at J, with 11 bases in the middle. This CDR3 reads CASSLRGAYNYGYTF. The CDR3 DNA sequence: TGTGCCAGCAGCTTACGGGGGGCTTATAACTATGGCTACACCTTC. The complete variable domain, with remaining parts taken from reference TRBV13 and TRBJ1-2, reads AAGVIQSPRHLIKEKRETATLKCYPIPRHDTVYWYQQGPGQDPQFLISFYEKMQSDKGSIPDRFSAQQFSDYHSELNMSSLELGDSALYFCASSLRGAYNYGYTFGSGTRLTVV.

This chain joins TRBV7-2 and TRBJ2-5; maybe TRBD2 (6 bases). The germline gives CDR1 SGHTA, CDR2 FQGNSA. The CDR3 has 13 amino acids. Trimming took 4 bases from V and 11 from J, leaving 17 bases between them. CDR3 residues: CASSYDSLREQYF. In nucleotides, the CDR3 is TGTGCCAGCAGCTACGACTCCCTCCGGGAGCAGTACTTC.

V usage is TRBV30 and J usage is TRBJ1-5; 10 nucleotides line up with TRBD1. This CDR3 is 11 amino acids long. V shed 5 bases, J shed 9 bases, and the junction held 1 base outside the gene matches. The germline V gene has CDR1 GTSNPN and CDR2 SVGIG (reference sequence). This chain's CDR3 is CAWGQGGPQHF. CDR3 in DNA: TGTGCCTGGGGACAGGGGGGGCCCCAGCATTTT.

The chain carries TRBV5-1 and TRBJ2-7, with D possibly matching TRBD2 (6 bases). The CDR3 has 15 amino acids. Germline-derived CDR1 and CDR2 are SGHRS and YFSETQ. With 4 bases removed from V and 5 bases from J, the gap between germline ends came to 19 bases. CDR3 DNA sequence: TGCGCCAGCAGCCCGGGGGTGGCAGGACCCAACGAGCAGTACTTC. Translated: CASSPGVAGPNEQYF.

The chain joins TRBV9 to TRBJ1-3, with 12 bases lining up with TRBD1. Germline V gene data show CDR1 as SGDLS and CDR2 as YYNGEE. The trim removed 4 bases at V and 4 bases at J, leaving 3 bases unmatched. The CDR3 totals 15 residues. In DNA, the CDR3 is TGTGCCAGCAGCTACGGGACAGGGGGCGGAAACACCATATATTTT. Protein: CASSYGTGGGNTIYF.

This clone was observed a few times. The rearrangement uses TRBV5-4 and TRBJ1-2, with D perhaps TRBD1 (6 bases). The CDR3 is 14 amino acids. Germline CDR1 SGHNT, CDR2 YYREEE (reference sequence). V dropped 4 bases and J dropped 4 bases, with 14 bases sitting between them. DNA for the CDR3: TGTGCCAGCAGCCAGGGGCAGTCCCGCTATGGCTACACCTTC. Its protein product is CASSQGQSRYGYTF.

The CDR3 DNA reads TGTGCCAGCAGTTGGGGGGGGCGAGGGGAGCAGTACTTC. Translated: CASSWGGRGEQYF. The V call is TRBV28, the J call TRBJ2-7; tentative D call: TRBD2 (7 bases). The CDR3 contains 13 residues. V lost 4 bases to trimming and J lost 7 bases, with 14 bases between them. From germline, CDR1 is MDHEN and CDR2 SYDVKM.

The rearrangement joins TRBV9 to TRBJ2-7; D call uncertain. With 3 bases removed from V and 2 bases from J, the gap between germline ends came to 6 bases. The CDR3 has 12 amino acids. Per the germline V gene, CDR1 is SGDLS and CDR2 is YYNGEE. For the CDR3, the DNA is TGTGCCAGCAGCGACGAGACCTACGAGCAGTACTTC. It specifies CASSDETYEQYF.

V is TRBV5-1 and J is TRBJ2-5; maybe TRBD1 (8 bases). CDR1 SGHRS and CDR2 YFSETQ come from the germline V gene. The CDR3 loop spans 14 amino acids. Deletions cut 2 bases from V and 4 bases from J, with 12 bases between. CDR3 bases: TGCGCCAGCAGCTTAACAGGGGGGGGAGAGACCCAGTACTTC. Amino acid sequence: CASSLTGGGETQYF.

This chain links TRBV5-1 with TRBJ2-1; perhaps TRBD2 as D (6 bases). The CDR3 is 15 residues long. Germline lookup yields CDR1 SGHRS and CDR2 YFSETQ. V lost 4 bases to trimming and J lost 0 bases, with 11 bases between them. CDR3 sequence reads: CASSEDGGSYNEQFF. For the CDR3, the DNA is TGCGCCAGCAGCGAGGACGGGGGCTCCTACAATGAGCAGTTCTTC.

V usage is TRBV5-6 and J usage is TRBJ1-2; D uncertain. V was clipped by 0 bases and J by 7 bases, with 10 bases between them. This CDR3 is built from 13 residues. The germline V gene has CDR1 SGHDT and CDR2 YYEEEE. The CDR3 region is CASSLVEGGGYTF. Written as DNA, the CDR3 is TGTGCCAGCAGCTTGGTTGAGGGTGGTGGCTACACCTTC.

The chain has TRBV2 and TRBJ1-6; TRBD1 matches 11 bases. This CDR3 is built from 15 residues. V lost 6 bases and J lost 7; bases outside the gene matches: 5. Germline values: CDR1 SNHLY, CDR2 FYNNEI. The CDR3: CASRGQGVSNSPLHF. The CDR3 nucleotides read TGTGCCAGCAGGGGACAGGGGGTTTCAAATTCACCCCTCCACTTT.

This clone was seen more than once but under ten times. The gene calls are TRBV28 and TRBJ2-5; D gene unclear. The germline V gene has CDR1 MDHEN and CDR2 SYDVKM. This CDR3 contains 16 residues. The germline V and J ends were trimmed by 5 bases and 0 bases, with 16 bases remaining between them. CDR3 nucleotide sequence: TGTGCCAGCAGTGTGATTGCCTCTAGGAACCAAGAGACCCAGTACTTC. This gives the protein CASSVIASRNQETQYF.

This clone was found once. The V and J genes are TRBV6-6 and TRBJ2-5; 7 nucleotides align to TRBD1. The J call may be mistaken, given a closer DNA end match to TRBJ2-7. The CDR3 has 13 amino acids. Per the germline V gene, CDR1 is MNHNY and CDR2 is SVGAGI (reference sequence). The CDR3 loop is CASSTTGTYEQYF. The CDR3 DNA reads TGTGCCAGCAGCACGACAGGGACCTACGAGCAGTACTTC.

The chain links TRBV2 to TRBJ1-4, with 8 bases fitting TRBD1. Germline CDR1 and CDR2: SNHLY and FYNNEI. The V segment lost 6 bases and the J segment 11 bases; nucleotides outside the gene matches: 11. This CDR3 has 14 amino acids. The CDR3 sequence is CASRSPRTGYKLFF. CDR3 nucleotide sequence: TGTGCCAGCAGATCGCCCCGGACAGGGTACAAACTGTTTTTT.

This clone was counted between two and nine times. The chain joins TRBV5-1 to TRBJ2-7, with 14 bases matching TRBD2. CDR3 size: 18 residues. Germline V gives CDR1 SGHRS, CDR2 YFSETQ. The junction had 15 bases not matched to a gene; V was cut back by 4 bases and J by 6 bases. CDR3 region: CASSRTGLAGVRRGEQYF. CDR3 sequence (DNA): TGCGCCAGCAGCCGTACGGGACTAGCGGGAGTCAGGAGGGGCGAGCAGTACTTC. Supplemented by reference TRBV5-1 and TRBJ2-7, the full variable domain reads KAGVTQTPRYLIKTRGQQVTLSCSPISGHRSVSWYQQTPGQGLQFLFEYFSETQRNKGNFPGRFSGRQFSNSRSEMNVSTLELGDSALYLCASSRTGLAGVRRGEQYFGPGTRLTVT.

The CDR3 loop reads CASSESQRYGYTF. The CDR3 nucleotides read TGTGCCAGCAGTGAAAGCCAGCGCTATGGCTACACCTTC. V gene TRBV6-1 combines with J gene TRBJ1-2; D is uncertain. Germline loops: CDR1 MNHNS, CDR2 SASEGT. The germline V and J ends were trimmed by 2 bases and 4 bases, with 8 bases remaining between them. The CDR3 has 13 residues.

The genes are TRBV4-2 and TRBJ2-5; no clear D. The V gene's germline CDR1 is LGHNA and CDR2 YNFKEQ. The CDR3 length is 12 residues. V lost 5 bases and J 3 bases, leaving 7 bases between the germline ends. The DNA for the CDR3 is TGTGCCAGCAGCTATATCGAAGAGACCCAGTACTTC. Its translation is CASSYIEETQYF.

This sequence joins TRBV11-2 and TRBJ1-2, with no clear D. Germline-derived CDR1 and CDR2 are SGHAT and FQNNGV. The CDR3 sequence is 14 residues long. Trimming took off 1 base at V and 8 bases at J, with 14 bases between the two ends. The CDR3 here is CASSLGVGPGGYTF. DNA for the CDR3: TGTGCCAGCAGCTTAGGCGTGGGTCCGGGAGGCTACACCTTC.

The V gene is TRBV28, the J gene TRBJ2-5; D not certain. Trimming removed 3 bases at V and 2 bases at J, with 16 bases between. The CDR3 contains 16 residues. Looked up from germline, CDR1 is MDHEN and CDR2 is SYDVKM. The CDR3 DNA follows: TGTGCCAGCAGTTTGGTCACCGTGCGTCAACAAGAGACCCAGTACTTC. This translates into CASSLVTVRQQETQYF. The full variable domain, its missing parts supplied by reference TRBV28 and TRBJ2-5, is DVKVTQSSRYLVKRTGEKVFLECVQDMDHENMFWYRQDPGLGLRLIYFSYDVKMKEKGDIPEGYSVSREKKERFSLILESASTNQTSMYLCASSLVTVRQQETQYFGPGTRLLVL.

The rearrangement joins TRBV30 to TRBJ2-6; the D is unclear. This CDR3 has 14 amino acids. The V gene lost 2 bases and the J gene lost 3 bases, with 8 bases spanning the gap. Germline loops: CDR1 GTSNPN, CDR2 SVGIG (reference sequence). As DNA, the CDR3 is TGTGCCTGGAGTATGACTTTTGGGGCCAACGTCCTGACTTTC. This sequence encodes CAWSMTFGANVLTF.

This clone was detected only a few times. This chain joins TRBV6-1 and TRBJ1-4; 7 bases map to TRBD1. CDR1 and CDR2 from the germline V gene are MNHNS and SASEGT. The CDR3 is 15 residues long. V trimming: 6 bases; J trimming: 5 bases; junction bases outside the gene matches: 9. The CDR3 DNA reads TGTGCCAGCAGGTCGACAGGGCGTTCGAATGAAAAACTGTTTTTT. Amino acids: CASRSTGRSNEKLFF.